The sequence of this T cell receptor (beta chain) was determined in a study of Tregs in tolerant kidney transplant recipients. Points on this clone: The read is 3 residues too short to cover the CDR3 end, so that end is filled in from the germline J gene.

J lost 5 bases, V lost 5 bases, and 17 bases had no gene match. CDR1 is LNHDA and CDR2 is SQIVND in the germline V gene (reference sequence). The CDR3 has 19 amino acids. Using immunoSEQ multiplex PCR, the repertoire was profiled, and TCRdb retains in-frame clones only, with some absent. Its table lists about 30,000 clones. The rearrangement joins TRBV19 to TRBJ2-1; 11 bases fit TRBD2. This receptor was identified in a human donor who received a combined kidney and bone marrow transplant. Sample: CD8+ T cells from blood, taken before the transplant. The CDR3 sequence is CASSSGTGTSGGSDNEQFF. Incomplete CDR3 DNA: TGTGCCAGTAGTTCCGGGACAGGGACTAGCGGAGGATCAGACAATGAG.